This paragraph reports one TCR beta chain. The antigen it binds to is not known. Per-nucleotide qualities are absent, and no much larger clonotype sits a single base away. This specimen comes from a study of cytomegalovirus exposure and HLA in healthy donors (dated by TCRdb to about 2017). About the investigation overall: A later analysis indicated that the roughly 130 validation repertoires were generated on the platform also employed for the roughly 730 repertoires of the first cohort. High-throughput TCR immunosequencing, statistical association of individual TCRs with disease status, and machine learning were combined to predict cytomegalovirus infection status. The study aimed to test whether signatures of past pathogen exposure could be identified by cataloging public T cell receptors. Along with the approximately 700-subject first cohort, a separate validation cohort of more than 90 different subjects was used.

Looking up the germline V gene yields CDR1 KGHSH and CDR2 LQKENI. The CDR3 sequence holds 13 residues, the cysteine and phenylalanine included. The retained sequence is limited to the CDR3, 39 bases, with the frame set at the first base. Trimming costs V 2 bases and J 0 bases, and their ends lie 4 bases apart. Donors formed part of the validation cohort, which comprised 120 subjects and was distinct from the first cohort of several hundred subjects. To prepare the library, the immunoSEQ multiplex PCR assay was applied. The authors' analysis ran thus. A statistical classification framework was built for diagnosing cytomegalovirus status from the catalog of TCR beta chain sequences. In its TCRdb copy, this immuneACCESS table keeps in-frame sequences only and misses some clones. Where compared with another copy, unresolved V genes explain less than half of these, and the others have no known cause. For V, J and clone size, that table is used; D and trimming come from the DNA. In this sample the table shows 150,000 to 250,000 clones, 84% of which occur a single time. The ten largest make up around 15% of the sample.

The paper as a whole reports these results and caveats: Three of the identified cytomegalovirus-associated TCR beta chains were confirmed in vitro to be specific for cytomegalovirus antigens. A later analysis found that TCRs clustered in the first cohort also tended to co-occur in the roughly 120 validation repertoires, with more than 90% of cluster scores above 0. Across donors, most TCR sequences were observed very rarely, whereas some public TCRs were present in many individuals. A later analysis lacked HLA typing for the validation cohort, so it scored co-occurrence in that cohort across all 120 repertoires. According to the authors, the approach could potentially be generalized to other disease states and immunological phenotypes. The study listed approximately 150 TCR beta chains as associated with cytomegalovirus. Cytomegalovirus status was reported to be diagnosed by the classifier with high specificity and sensitivity in both the original and validation cohorts.

Sequencing was done on a sample of PBMCs. This sequence originates from a woman under 40 in good health and CMV-seropositive. The chain was built from TRBV18 and TRBJ1-1; too little of a D gene remains to name it. The CDR3 is CASSPNMNTEAFF. The sequenced DNA is TGTGCCAGCTCACCAAATATGAACACTGAAGCTTTCTTT.